This T cell receptor (beta chain) was recovered during a study of T cell responses to AZD1222 COVID-19 vaccine (dated by TCRdb to about 2021). About the full investigation: TCR sequencing was performed for fewer than 250 trial participants, of whom 200 to 210 were given two doses of AZD1222 and 26 were given two doses of MenACWY control vaccine. Trial participants were enrolled by age into subgroups of 18-55, 56-69 and 70-plus years, and about 150, 27 and 61 TCR-sequenced participants, respectively, were included in these subgroups.

Results the study describes overall, beyond this receptor: Conclusions about previously exposed vaccinees were limited because only a handful of AZD1222 recipients were SARS-CoV-2 seropositive at baseline. Spike-specific TCR breadth and depth rose significantly after two AZD1222 doses compared with day 0 and with MenACWY recipients. Nearly half of unique spike-specific TCRs reportedly recognized epitopes outside regions mutated in the B.1.351 and B.1.1.7 variants. No day 14 peak-response samples were available, so repertoires were characterized only after the peak T cell response. Vaccine-associated CD4 TCRs spanned the whole spike protein, with dominant responses in regions 160-218 and 743-854. Most participants were white British and females outnumbered males, and the authors suggested that clonal diversity may have been underestimated. The 56-69-year group was small, and its depth increase did not reach significance, likely because of low power.

Taken from cysteine to phenylalanine, the CDR3 has 14 residues. Only the CDR3 DNA stays, 42 bases, in frame from base 1. CDR1 and CDR2 are read off the germline V gene as SNHLY and FYNNEI. V sheds 6 bases and J sheds 8 bases, leaving 16 bases between their ends. A remark on this clone: Its antigen is still unknown. No base quality information exists; no much larger clone differs at one position.

The CDR3 regions of human TCRbeta chains were analyzed by immunosequencing. On the study's bioinformatics: TCRs in the repertoires were matched against a reference library of SARS-CoV-2-specific TCRs that had been generated with the MIRA antigen-specificity platform. Breadth meant the fraction of unique TCRs that were SARS-CoV-2-associated, whereas depth meant the fraction of total T cells that were SARS-CoV-2-associated. Each spike-specific TCR was assigned to its reactive spike region and to a CD4 or CD8 class using the MIRA data. Log10-transformed breadth and depth values were compared by one-way ANOVA with Sidak's multiple comparisons tests. TCRdb provides this immuneACCESS table in a form limited to in-frame rearrangements. Some clones are lacking; in checked studies, under half of them reflect an unresolved V gene, and why the rest are absent is not known. V, J and clone size are those of that table, while D and trimming were read from the DNA. The sample contains about 130,000 clones, approximately 90% of them found a single time. Of the sample, under 1.2% falls within the top ten clones.

In the paper's terms, the time point label means: about 28 days (+/-7) after the second vaccine dose. AZD1222 recipients whose second dose came at about 4 weeks and those whose second dose came at about 12 weeks were combined into one group, since spike-specific TCR depth and breadth did not differ between the two schedules. Vaccinee samples came from UK trials COV001 and COV002, including a single-blind randomized controlled phase 2/3 trial of AZD1222 (ChAdOx1 nCoV-19) in healthy adults. For TCRbeta chain sequencing, PBMC samples were collected from trial participants at day 0 and at day 28 after the second dose.

The sequence derives from an adult who received the AZD1222 COVID-19 vaccine. The chain was built from TRBV2 and TRBJ1-4; the D gene is perhaps TRBD1, on 5 matching bases. Specimen: peripheral blood, collected 28 days after the second AZD1222 dose. The DNA sequence reads TGTGCCAGCAGCGATATGGGCTGGGACGAAAAACTGTTTTTT. Its protein reads: CASSDMGWDEKLFF.